The 31 T cell receptor beta chains given below trace back to one sample, sequenced in a study of T cell responses to AZD1222 COVID-19 vaccine (dated by TCRdb to about 2021). The method was the immunoSEQ multiplex PCR assay. Drawn from immuneACCESS, this table holds only the in-frame rearrangements with V and J called that TCRdb kept. Clones are partly lost; checked studies trace under half to an unresolved V gene and leave the rest unexplained. The sample profile shows 55,000 to 75,000 clones; roughly 86% of them were found once. In total, the top ten clones hold roughly 8.3% of the sample. What the time point label conveys for this sample: baseline before first vaccination. The sample consisted of peripheral blood, taken on day 0 of AZD1222 vaccination. These TCRs come from an adult in good health.

The chain carries TRBV7-6 and TRBJ2-2; the D gene is possibly TRBD2 (7 bases). The CDR3 is 16 residues long. Trimming pared 1 base from V and 7 bases from J, leaving 16 bases between. Germline V gene lookup returns CDR1 SGHVS and CDR2 FNYEAQ. CDR3 in amino acids: CASSLEGEGRSGELFF. The CDR3 coding sequence is TGTGCCAGCAGCTTAGAGGGGGAGGGCCGTAGCGGGGAGCTGTTTTTT. Full variable domain (missing parts from reference TRBV7-6 and TRBJ2-2): GAGVSQSPRYKVTKRGQDVALRCDPISGHVSLYWYRQALGQGPEFLTYFNYEAQQDKSGLPNDRFSAERPEGSISTLTIQRTEQRDSAMYRCASSLEGEGRSGELFFGEGSRLTVL.

The chain uses TRBV11-2 and TRBJ1-2; a possible D gene is TRBD1 (5 bases). Germline V gene lookup returns CDR1 SGHAT and CDR2 FQNNGV. This CDR3 is built from 13 residues. V was pared by 7 bases and J by 4 bases, with 13 bases between. The CDR3: CASTDQTVYGYTF. The CDR3 region has the DNA TGTGCCAGCACCGACCAGACAGTCTATGGCTACACCTTC.

This clone was counted a few times. This rearrangement joins TRBV6-4 to TRBJ2-1; TRBD2 might be the D (6 bases). Germline CDR1 and CDR2: MRHNA and SNTAGT. V was clipped by 0 bases and J by 2 bases, with 11 bases between them. The CDR3 covers 16 residues. For the CDR3, the DNA is TGTGCCAGCAGTGACTCGGAGGGTTCCCCCTACAATGAGCAGTTCTTC. Its translation: CASSDSEGSPYNEQFF.

V gene TRBV7-2 combines with J gene TRBJ2-1; unclear D gene. Germline V gene lookup returns CDR1 SGHTA and CDR2 FQGNSA. CDR3 size: 14 residues. Trimming shortened V by 4 bases and J by 4 bases, and 11 bases separated the two germline ends. CDR3 coding DNA: TGTGCCAGCAGCTCGGGCCTAATTTACAATGAGCAGTTCTTC. It yields the protein CASSSGLIYNEQFF.

CDR3 nucleotides: TGTGCCAGCAGTTACTGGGGGCTCGGCACAGATACGCAGTATTTT. It codes for CASSYWGLGTDTQYF. The genes are TRBV6-2 or TRBV6-3 and TRBJ2-3; possibly TRBD1 for D (6 bases). The V gene lost 1 base and the J gene lost 1 base, with 9 bases spanning the gap. Germline CDR1 is MNHEY and CDR2 is SVGEGT. The CDR3 consists of 15 residues.

The chain combines TRBV14 with TRBJ2-4; a weak D match, TRBD1 (6 bases). The CDR3 is made up of 15 amino acids. The V end was cut by 2 bases, the J end by 5 bases, with 13 bases between. Germline V gene data show CDR1 as SGHDN and CDR2 as FVKESK. The DNA of the CDR3 is TGTGCCAGCAGCCAACAGGGGAAGGGCGAAAACATTCAGTACTTC. It encodes CASSQQGKGENIQYF.

The J gene is TRBJ1-1, the V gene TRBV29-1; 9 bases map to TRBD1. Germline-derived CDR1 and CDR2 are SQVTM and ANQGSEA. The CDR3 extends over 13 amino acids. Trimming took 6 bases from V and 7 from J; bases not matched to a gene: 9. CDR3 loop: CSVHRTGAGEAFF. CDR3 DNA sequence: TGCAGCGTACACAGGACAGGGGCTGGTGAAGCTTTCTTT.

DNA for the CDR3: TGTGCCACCGCTGTGGGAGGTAGCCAAGAGACCCAGTACTTC. It is translated as CATAVGGSQETQYF. The chain carries TRBV27 and TRBJ2-5, with a tentative D call TRBD2 (6 bases). The germline V and J ends were trimmed by 10 bases and 1 base, with 16 bases remaining between them. Germline CDR1 reads MNHEY; CDR2 reads SMNVEV (reference sequence). The CDR3 loop spans 14 amino acids.

This clone was seen a single time. The V call is TRBV3-1 (or the pseudogene TRBV3-2), the J call TRBJ2-7; 7 bases align to TRBD2. Germline CDR1 LGHDT, CDR2 YNNKEL (reference sequence). The CDR3 extends over 17 amino acids. V lost 1 base to trimming and J lost 2 bases; unmatched junction nucleotides: 11. The CDR3 nucleotides read TGTGCCAGCAGCCAAGGAGCTAGTCTAGCGGAAGCCTACGAGCAGTACTTC. Amino acid sequence: CASSQGASLAEAYEQYF.

The chain employs TRBV14 and TRBJ2-7, with D possibly matching TRBD1 (5 bases). CDR1 and CDR2 from the germline V gene are SGHDN and FVKESK. Trimming shortened V by 2 bases and J by 4 bases, and 9 bases separated the two germline ends. The CDR3 spans 13 residues. CDR3 nucleotides: TGTGCCAGCAGCCAAAGGGGATCTTACGAGCAGTACTTC. It encodes CASSQRGSYEQYF. Supplemented by reference TRBV14 and TRBJ2-7, the full variable domain reads EAGVTQFPSHSVIEKGQTVTLRCDPISGHDNLYWYRRVMGKEIKFLLHFVKESKQDESGMPNNRFLAERTGGTYSTLKVQPAELEDSGVYFCASSQRGSYEQYFGPGTRLTVT.

The J gene is TRBJ1-4, the V gene TRBV7-2; D may be TRBD1 (6 bases). Trimming took 4 bases from V and 8 from J, leaving 11 bases between them. Per germline, CDR1 SGHTA and CDR2 FQGNSA. This CDR3 comprises 13 residues. The chain's CDR3 is CASSWDTGEKLFF. The CDR3 nucleotides read TGTGCCAGCAGCTGGGACACAGGGGAAAAACTGTTTTTT.

In this sample, this clone is medium-sized (0.01 to 0.1%). The rearrangement links TRBV9 to TRBJ2-1, with 8 positions matching TRBD2. CDR1 and CDR2 from the germline V gene are SGDLS and YYNGEE. J gave up 8 bases and V 4 bases, and 11 bases lay outside the gene matches. The CDR3 consists of 15 residues. The CDR3 region is CASSPFGRAGDEQFF. For the CDR3, the DNA is TGTGCCAGCAGCCCGTTCGGGAGGGCCGGGGATGAGCAGTTCTTC.

This clone was found once. The chain joins TRBV15 to TRBJ2-4; D gene unclear. CDR3 length: 15 residues. CDR1 is LNHNV, CDR2 YYDKDF, per germline (reference sequence). V was trimmed by 0 bases and J by 0 bases, leaving 6 bases between them. The CDR3 protein is CATSRDQAAKNIQYF. The CDR3, as DNA: TGTGCCACCAGCAGAGATCAGGCAGCCAAAAACATTCAGTACTTC.

The chain is built from TRBV5-1 and TRBJ2-7; tentatively, D is TRBD2 (6 bases). CDR3 length: 15 residues. Trimming stripped 0 bases from V and 2 bases from J, with 12 bases between. Germline V gene sequence: CDR1 SGHRS, CDR2 YFSETQ. CDR3 nucleotides: TGCGCCAGCAGCTTGGGGGGGGTCCCGGCCTACGAGCAGTACTTC. Translated: CASSLGGVPAYEQYF.

J is TRBJ2-1 and V is TRBV28; D assignment may be TRBD1 or TRBD2 (5 bases each). V lost 7 bases, J lost 6 bases, and 10 bases lay in between. The CDR3 runs to 12 residues. Germline loops: CDR1 MDHEN, CDR2 SYDVKM. CDR3 in amino acids: CASTVGTNEQFF. The CDR3 nucleotides read TGTGCCAGCACGGTAGGGACCAATGAGCAGTTCTTC.

The CDR3 region has the DNA TGTGCCAGCAGTTTAAGCCAGAACTATGGCTACACCTTC. Protein: CASSLSQNYGYTF. The chain recombines TRBV27 with TRBJ1-2, with unresolved D. The CDR3 runs to 13 residues. Germline CDR1 and CDR2: MNHEY and SMNVEV (reference sequence). The ends were cut back, 2 bases at V and 2 bases at J, with 6 bases in the middle.

The rearrangement joins TRBV18 to TRBJ2-7; no clear D. The CDR3 extends over 13 amino acids. Germline values: CDR1 KGHSH, CDR2 LQKENI. V lost 0 bases and J 4 bases, leaving 7 bases between the germline ends. The CDR3 nucleotides read TGTGCCAGCTCACCACCGAACTCATACGAGCAGTACTTC. Protein: CASSPPNSYEQYF.

V and J are TRBV30 and TRBJ1-2, with D possibly TRBD1 on 5 matching bases. V lost 3 bases to trimming and J lost 4 bases, with 6 bases between them. Germline CDR1 reads GTSNPN; CDR2 reads SVGIG (reference sequence). The length of the CDR3 is 11 residues. The CDR3, as DNA: TGTGCCTGGAGGGGGGGCTATGGCTACACCTTC. This encodes CAWRGGYGYTF.

The rearrangement joins TRBV4-1 to TRBJ1-2; TRBD1 aligns across 11 bases. There are 15 residues in the CDR3. Germline trimming cut 1 base from V and 8 bases from J; bases unmatched to any gene: 6. The germline gives CDR1 MGHRA, CDR2 YSYEKL. CDR3 in amino acids: CASSQAGTGGKGYTF. The CDR3 DNA reads TGCGCCAGCAGCCAAGCAGGGACAGGGGGTAAAGGCTACACCTTC.

The J gene is TRBJ1-1, the V gene TRBV3-1 (or the pseudogene TRBV3-2); TRBD1 is a possible D gene (5 bases). V gave up 6 bases and J gave up 5 bases, with 19 bases separating them. This CDR3 is 15 amino acids long. The V gene's germline CDR1 is LGHDT and CDR2 YNNKEL (reference sequence). The CDR3 loop is CASSTTYQGGTEAFF. CDR3 bases: TGTGCCAGCAGTACAACATACCAGGGTGGAACTGAAGCTTTCTTT.

This sequence joins TRBV6-5 and TRBJ2-6, with TRBD1 identical over 10 bases. Germline V gene lookup returns CDR1 MNHEY and CDR2 SVGAGI. The trim removed 7 bases at V and 4 bases at J, leaving 4 bases unmatched. CDR3 length: 15 residues. The CDR3 DNA follows: TGTGCCAGCAAGACAGGGGGCTCCGGGGCCAACGTCCTGACTTTC. Its translation is CASKTGGSGANVLTF.

The gene calls are TRBV6-1 and TRBJ2-5, with D tentatively TRBD2 (5 bases). Germline CDR1 and CDR2: MNHNS and SASEGT. The CDR3 has 17 residues. V shed 0 bases and J shed 1 base, with 15 bases lying between them. CDR3 residues: CASSEAVSVATQETQYF. The CDR3 DNA reads TGTGCCAGCAGTGAAGCGGTGTCGGTAGCGACCCAAGAGACCCAGTACTTC.

Only one count was recorded for this clone. The V call is TRBV7-9, the J call TRBJ1-1; no clear D. CDR3 length: 17 residues. CDR1 SEHNR and CDR2 FQNEAQ come from the germline V gene (reference sequence). V was clipped by 8 bases and J by 4 bases, with 26 bases between them. CDR3 sequence: CASSSTREFSGVTEAFF. CDR3 in DNA: TGTGCCAGCTCCTCTACCCGGGAATTTAGTGGCGTCACTGAAGCTTTCTTT.

This clone showed up just a few times. The chain links TRBV10-1 to TRBJ2-1; D might be TRBD1 or TRBD2, each matching 6 bases. Germline CDR1 WNHNN, CDR2 SYGVQD (reference sequence). The CDR3 is 16 residues long. V was pared by 2 bases and J by 9 bases, with 20 bases between. CDR3 DNA sequence: TGCGCCAGCAGTGAGGCCTCAAGGGGGGAGTATAGTGAGCAGTTCTTC. Translation: CASSEASRGEYSEQFF.

The CDR3 region has the DNA TGTGCCAGCAGTTCAGGGTCCTACGAGCAGTACTTC. Amino acid sequence: CASSSGSYEQYF. The chain joins TRBV27 to TRBJ2-7; weak D call: TRBD1 (5 bases). Trimming took off 4 bases at V and 1 base at J, with 5 bases between the two ends. The CDR3 totals 12 residues. CDR1 MNHEY and CDR2 SMNVEV come from the germline V gene (reference sequence).

The chain couples TRBV28 to TRBJ2-1, with 12 nucleotides matching TRBD2. CDR1 and CDR2 from the germline V gene are MDHEN and SYDVKM. The CDR3 runs 16 residues. The V gene end was trimmed by 3 bases and the J gene end by 6 bases; junction bases not matched to a gene: 6. The chain's CDR3 is CASSLWTSGNTNEQFF. DNA for the CDR3: TGTGCCAGCAGTTTGTGGACTAGCGGGAACACCAATGAGCAGTTCTTC.

This chain connects TRBV20-1 to TRBJ1-1; D possibly corresponds to TRBD1 (6 bases). The germline V gene has CDR1 DFQATT and CDR2 SNEGSKA (reference sequence). This CDR3 contains 13 residues. The V gene lost 3 bases and the J gene lost 4 bases, with 12 bases spanning the gap. The CDR3 region is CSASTGRATEAFF. DNA for the CDR3: TGCAGTGCTAGTACAGGGAGGGCCACTGAAGCTTTCTTT.

The chain employs TRBV7-9 and TRBJ2-1, with 12 bases matching TRBD2. The ends lost 3 bases at V and 8 bases at J; junction bases unmatched: 5. CDR3 length: 15 amino acids. Germline V gene lookup returns CDR1 SEHNR and CDR2 FQNEAQ (reference sequence). The CDR3 spells CASSLTSGRRDEQFF. The CDR3 region has the DNA TGTGCCAGCAGCTTGACTAGCGGGAGACGGGATGAGCAGTTCTTC.

The rearrangement joins TRBV4-1 to TRBJ2-7; no reliable D call. With 2 bases removed from V and 0 bases from J, the gap between germline ends came to 14 bases. The CDR3 covers 16 residues. CDR1 MGHRA and CDR2 YSYEKL come from the germline V gene. CDR3 region: CASSQPDGQSSYEQYF. CDR3 nucleotide sequence: TGCGCCAGCAGCCAACCCGATGGGCAGAGCTCCTACGAGCAGTACTTC.

This clone was counted a few times. V and J are TRBV10-1 and TRBJ2-1; the match to TRBD2 covers 11 bases. The CDR3 consists of 16 residues. Germline CDR1 is WNHNN and CDR2 is SYGVQD (reference sequence). J gave up 4 bases and V 4 bases, and 6 bases lay outside the gene matches. The CDR3 DNA reads TGCGCCAGCAGTGCCCTCGGGACTAGCGGATACAATGAGCAGTTCTTC. It specifies CASSALGTSGYNEQFF.

The chain carries TRBV19 and TRBJ2-3; 11 nucleotides agree with TRBD2. Germline V lookup: CDR1 LNHDA, CDR2 SQIVND (reference sequence). The CDR3 totals 20 residues. Losses at the gene ends were 4 bases for V and 0 bases for J; bases not matched to a gene: 15. In DNA, the CDR3 is TGTGCCAGTAGTACAATGACTAGCGGGACCACATTATCTAGCACAGATACGCAGTATTTT. Protein sequence: CASSTMTSGTTLSSTDTQYF.